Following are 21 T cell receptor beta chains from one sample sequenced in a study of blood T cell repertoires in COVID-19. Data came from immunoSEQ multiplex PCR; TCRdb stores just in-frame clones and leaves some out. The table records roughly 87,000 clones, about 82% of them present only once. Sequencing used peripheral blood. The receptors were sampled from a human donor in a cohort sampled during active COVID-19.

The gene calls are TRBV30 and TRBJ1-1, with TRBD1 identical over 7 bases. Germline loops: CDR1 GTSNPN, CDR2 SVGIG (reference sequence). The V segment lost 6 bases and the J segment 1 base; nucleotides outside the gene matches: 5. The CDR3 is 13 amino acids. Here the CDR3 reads CACTGARNTEAFF. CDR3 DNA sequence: TGTGCCTGCACAGGGGCGAGGAACACTGAAGCTTTCTTT.

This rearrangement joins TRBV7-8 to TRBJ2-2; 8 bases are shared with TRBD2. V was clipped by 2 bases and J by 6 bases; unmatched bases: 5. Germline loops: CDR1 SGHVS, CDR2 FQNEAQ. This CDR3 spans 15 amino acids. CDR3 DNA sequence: TGTGCCAGCAGCTTAAAACGGGAGGGCCCCGGGGAGCTGTTTTTT. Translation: CASSLKREGPGELFF.

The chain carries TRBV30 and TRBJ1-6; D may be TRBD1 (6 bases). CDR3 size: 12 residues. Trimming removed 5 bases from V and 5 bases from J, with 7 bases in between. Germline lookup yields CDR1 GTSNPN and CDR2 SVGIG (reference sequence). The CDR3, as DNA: TGTGCCTGGGGACAGAATAATTCACCCCTCCACTTT. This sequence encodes CAWGQNNSPLHF.

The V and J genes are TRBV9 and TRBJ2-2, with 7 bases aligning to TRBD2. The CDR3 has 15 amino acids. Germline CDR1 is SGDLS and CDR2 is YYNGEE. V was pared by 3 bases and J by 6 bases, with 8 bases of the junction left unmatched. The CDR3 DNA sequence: TGTGCCAGCAGCGCCACGGCAAGCGGGGCCGGGGAGCTGTTTTTT. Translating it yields CASSATASGAGELFF.

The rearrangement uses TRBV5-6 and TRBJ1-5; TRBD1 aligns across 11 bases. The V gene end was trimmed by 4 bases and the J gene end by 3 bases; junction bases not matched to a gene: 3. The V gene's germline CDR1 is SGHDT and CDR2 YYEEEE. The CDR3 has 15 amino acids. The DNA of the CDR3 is TGTGCCAGCAGCCTGGGACAGGGGGTCAATCAGCCCCAGCATTTT. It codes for CASSLGQGVNQPQHF.

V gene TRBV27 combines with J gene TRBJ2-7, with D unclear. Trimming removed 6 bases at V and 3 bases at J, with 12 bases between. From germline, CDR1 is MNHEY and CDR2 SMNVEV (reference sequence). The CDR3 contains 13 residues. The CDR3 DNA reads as TGTGCCAGCAGCTTCTCTAGGTACTACGAGCAGTACTTC. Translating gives CASSFSRYYEQYF.

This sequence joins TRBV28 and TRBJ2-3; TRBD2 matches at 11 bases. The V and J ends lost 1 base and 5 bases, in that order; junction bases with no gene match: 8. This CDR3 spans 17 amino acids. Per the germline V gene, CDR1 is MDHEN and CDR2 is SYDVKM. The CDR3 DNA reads TGTGCCAGCAGTTTATTGGCTAGCGGGAGGTGGGGAGATACGCAGTATTTT. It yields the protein CASSLLASGRWGDTQYF.

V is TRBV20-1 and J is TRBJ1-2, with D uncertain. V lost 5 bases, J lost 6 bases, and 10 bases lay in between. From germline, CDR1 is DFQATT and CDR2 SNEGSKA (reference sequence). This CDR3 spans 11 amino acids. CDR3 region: CSAHNRDGYTF. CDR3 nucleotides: TGCAGTGCTCATAATCGCGATGGCTACACCTTC.

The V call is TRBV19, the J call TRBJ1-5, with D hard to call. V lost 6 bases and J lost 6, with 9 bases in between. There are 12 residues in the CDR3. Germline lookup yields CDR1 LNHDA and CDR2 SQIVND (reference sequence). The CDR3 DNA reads TGTGCCAGTAGGCCCGGTACTCAGCCCCAGCATTTT. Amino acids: CASRPGTQPQHF.

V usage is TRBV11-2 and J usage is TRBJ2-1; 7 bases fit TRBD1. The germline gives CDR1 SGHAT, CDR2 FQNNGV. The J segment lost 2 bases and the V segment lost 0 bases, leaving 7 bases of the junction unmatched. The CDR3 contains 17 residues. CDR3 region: CASSLDLRTGTYNEQFF. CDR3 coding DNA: TGTGCCAGCAGCTTAGATCTTAGGACAGGAACCTACAATGAGCAGTTCTTC. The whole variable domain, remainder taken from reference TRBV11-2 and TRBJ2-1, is EAGVAQSPRYKIIEKRQSVAFWCNPISGHATLYWYQQILGQGPKLLIQFQNNGVVDDSQLPKDRFSAERLKGVDSTLKIQPAKLEDSAVYLCASSLDLRTGTYNEQFFGPGTRLTVL.

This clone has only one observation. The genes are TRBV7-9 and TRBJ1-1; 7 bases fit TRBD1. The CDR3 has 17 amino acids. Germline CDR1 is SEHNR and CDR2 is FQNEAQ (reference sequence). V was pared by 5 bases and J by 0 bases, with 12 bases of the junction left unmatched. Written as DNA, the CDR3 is TGTGCCAGCAGCCTCAGGGACAGAGGGGGCATGAACACTGAAGCTTTCTTT. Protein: CASSLRDRGGMNTEAFF.

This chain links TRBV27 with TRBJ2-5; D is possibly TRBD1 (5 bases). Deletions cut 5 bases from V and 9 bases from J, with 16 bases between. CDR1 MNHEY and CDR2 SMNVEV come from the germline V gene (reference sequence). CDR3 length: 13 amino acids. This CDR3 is CASSPSLQVSQYF. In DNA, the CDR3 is TGTGCCAGCAGTCCATCCCTACAGGTGTCCCAGTACTTC.

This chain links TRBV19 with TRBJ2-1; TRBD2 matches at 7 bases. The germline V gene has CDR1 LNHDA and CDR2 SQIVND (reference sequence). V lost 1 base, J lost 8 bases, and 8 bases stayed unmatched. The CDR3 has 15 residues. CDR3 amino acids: CASSIGGGVGDEQFF. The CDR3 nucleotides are TGTGCCAGTAGTATAGGCGGGGGAGTCGGGGATGAGCAGTTCTTC.

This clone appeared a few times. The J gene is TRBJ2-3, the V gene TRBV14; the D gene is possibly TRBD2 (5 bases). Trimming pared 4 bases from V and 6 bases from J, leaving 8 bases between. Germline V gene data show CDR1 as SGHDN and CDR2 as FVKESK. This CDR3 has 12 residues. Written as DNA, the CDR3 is TGTGCCAGCAGCCCGACGGGGGATACGCAGTATTTT. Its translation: CASSPTGDTQYF.

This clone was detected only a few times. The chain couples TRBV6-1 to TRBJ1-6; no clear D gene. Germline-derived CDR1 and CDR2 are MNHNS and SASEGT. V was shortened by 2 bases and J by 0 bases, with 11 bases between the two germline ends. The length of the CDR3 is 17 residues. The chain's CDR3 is CASSELGVSSYNSPLHF. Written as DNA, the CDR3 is TGTGCCAGCAGTGAACTCGGGGTGAGCTCCTATAATTCACCCCTCCACTTT.

The CDR3 DNA is TGCGCCAGCAGCTTCCCCAGCGGGGGGGTCACCGGGGAGCTGTTTTTT. Residues: CASSFPSGGVTGELFF. The gene calls are TRBV5-1 and TRBJ2-2, with TRBD2 identical over 10 bases. CDR1 and CDR2 from the germline V gene are SGHRS and YFSETQ. The CDR3 extends over 16 amino acids. J was trimmed by 4 bases and V by 2 bases; bases with no gene match: 5.

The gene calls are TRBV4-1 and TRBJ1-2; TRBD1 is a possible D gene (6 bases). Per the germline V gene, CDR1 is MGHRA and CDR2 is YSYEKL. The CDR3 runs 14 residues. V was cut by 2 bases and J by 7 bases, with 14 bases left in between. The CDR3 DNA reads TGCGCCAGCAGCCAACCAGGGGCAGGGACTGGCTACACCTTC. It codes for CASSQPGAGTGYTF.

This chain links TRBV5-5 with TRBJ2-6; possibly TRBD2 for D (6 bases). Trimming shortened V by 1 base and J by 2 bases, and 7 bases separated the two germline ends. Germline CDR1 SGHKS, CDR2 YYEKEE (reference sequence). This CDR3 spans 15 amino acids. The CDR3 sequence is CASSLPGAGANVLTF. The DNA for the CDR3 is TGTGCCAGCAGCTTGCCGGGGGCTGGGGCCAACGTCCTGACTTTC.

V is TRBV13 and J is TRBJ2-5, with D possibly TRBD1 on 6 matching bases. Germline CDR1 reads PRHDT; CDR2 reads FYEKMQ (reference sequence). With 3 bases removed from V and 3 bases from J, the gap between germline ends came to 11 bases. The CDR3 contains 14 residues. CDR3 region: CASSFSNREETQYF. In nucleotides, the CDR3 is TGTGCCAGCAGCTTTTCCAACAGGGAAGAGACCCAGTACTTC.

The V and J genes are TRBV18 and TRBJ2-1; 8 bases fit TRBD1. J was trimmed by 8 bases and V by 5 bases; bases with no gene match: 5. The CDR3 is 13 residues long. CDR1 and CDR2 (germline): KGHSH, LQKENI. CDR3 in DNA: TGTGCCAGCTCAGAGACAGGGGAACATGAGCAGTTCTTC. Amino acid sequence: CASSETGEHEQFF.

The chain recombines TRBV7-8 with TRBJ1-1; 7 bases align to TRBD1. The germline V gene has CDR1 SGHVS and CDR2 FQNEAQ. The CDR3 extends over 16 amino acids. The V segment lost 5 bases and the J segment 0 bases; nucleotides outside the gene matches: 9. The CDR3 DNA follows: TGTGCCAGCAGCCCCCGGGACAGAAAAATGAACACTGAAGCTTTCTTT. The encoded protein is CASSPRDRKMNTEAFF.